These 15 T cell receptor beta chains originate from one sample sequenced in a study of early T cells in non-severe SARS-CoV-2 infection. TCRdb analysed the 5' RACE reads with MiXCR anew, one entry per CDR3 protein. The table includes about 27,000 distinct CDR3 sequences, 4% to 4.5% detected once. Material: whole blood. The receptor set was obtained from an adult who was a healthcare worker with PCR-confirmed SARS-CoV-2 infection or an uninfected control (not recorded which).

This clonotype was observed many times. The rearrangement links TRBV4-1 to TRBJ2-6; D unresolved. Germline CDR1 and CDR2: MGHRA and YSYEKL. The CDR3 spans 18 residues. V lost 1 base and J 2 bases, leaving 15 bases between the germline ends. This CDR3 is CASSQAPQRAAGANVLTF. CDR3 sequence (DNA): TGCGCCAGCAGCCAAGCCCCCCAGAGAGCAGCTGGGGCCAACGTCCTGACTTTC.

V and J are TRBV12-3 or TRBV12-4 and TRBJ1-2, with 11 nucleotides matching TRBD1. V dropped 6 bases and J dropped 7; count of bases not matched to a gene: 7. The CDR3 covers 14 residues. The CDR3 loop is CASRSTGQGAGYTF. The CDR3 nucleotides read TGTGCCAGCAGGAGCACCGGACAGGGGGCTGGCTACACCTTC.

This clonotype was recorded many times. V gene TRBV6-2 or TRBV6-3 combines with J gene TRBJ2-2, with TRBD1 as a possible D gene (6 bases). The CDR3 loop spans 16 amino acids. The germline V gene has CDR1 MNHEY and CDR2 SVGEGT. Trimming took 8 bases from V and 0 from J, leaving 16 bases between them. The CDR3 loop reads CASGSHRQANTGELFF. For the CDR3, the DNA is TGTGCCAGCGGGTCACATCGACAGGCGAACACCGGGGAGCTGTTTTTT.

This clonotype counts as medium-sized. This sequence joins TRBV6-1 and TRBJ1-2; tentatively, D is TRBD1 (5 bases). Trimming shortened V by 10 bases and J by 7 bases, and 28 bases separated the two germline ends. This CDR3 is built from 16 residues. Per the germline V gene, CDR1 is MNHNS and CDR2 is SASEGT. The CDR3 DNA is TGTGCCACAGACGGGACGACACGCTTGAGGGTGGTTGGCTACACCTTC. This translates into CATDGTTRLRVVGYTF.

This clonotype was seen at least ten times. This chain uses TRBV7-9 with TRBJ1-1; 7 bases agree with TRBD1. Germline values: CDR1 SEHNR, CDR2 FQNEAQ (reference sequence). The CDR3 totals 12 residues. V lost 7 bases and J lost 8; bases outside the gene matches: 7. The DNA of the CDR3 is TGTGCCAGCAACCCACAGGGGAGGGAAGCTTTCTTT. Protein sequence: CASNPQGREAFF.

The CDR3 nucleotides read TGTGCCAGCAGCCCAGACTACAACAACTATGGCTACACCTTC. The encoded protein is CASSPDYNNYGYTF. This chain links TRBV7-2 with TRBJ1-2; D gene uncertain. The V gene lost 5 bases and the J gene lost 2 bases, with 12 bases spanning the gap. The CDR3 runs to 14 residues. Germline V CDR1 and CDR2: SGHTA, FQGNSA.

This chain connects TRBV20-1 to TRBJ1-5; no reliable D call. With 5 bases removed from V and 4 bases from J, the gap between germline ends came to 12 bases. The length of the CDR3 is 13 residues. The V gene's germline CDR1 is DFQATT and CDR2 SNEGSKA (reference sequence). The CDR3 loop reads CSAGDRVNQPQHF. As DNA, the CDR3 is TGCAGTGCTGGGGATAGGGTAAATCAGCCCCAGCATTTT.

The sample holds many counts of this clonotype. The CDR3 coding sequence is TGTGCCTGGAGTGTACTGGGGATACTCACAGATACGCAGTATTTT. It is translated as CAWSVLGILTDTQYF. The gene calls are TRBV30 and TRBJ2-3; no reliable D call. V was cut by 0 bases and J by 2 bases, with 12 bases left in between. Germline V gives CDR1 GTSNPN, CDR2 SVGIG (reference sequence). The CDR3 loop spans 15 amino acids.

This clonotype has only a few counts. The chain recombines TRBV7-2 with TRBJ2-7, with no clear D. The CDR3 covers 13 residues. Trimming stripped 5 bases from V and 2 bases from J, with 10 bases between. Germline CDR1 reads SGHTA; CDR2 reads FQGNSA. CDR3 coding DNA: TGTGCCAGCAGCCATGGGTCCCCCTACGAGCAGTACTTC. It is translated as CASSHGSPYEQYF.

This clonotype came up many times. The J gene is TRBJ2-1, the V gene TRBV7-3, with D perhaps matching TRBD2 (6 bases). V lost 3 bases and J lost 7, with 13 bases in between. The V gene's germline CDR1 is SGHTA and CDR2 FQGTGA. The CDR3 loop spans 14 amino acids. The CDR3 region is CASSFDPTRNEQFF. The CDR3 DNA sequence: TGTGCCAGCAGCTTTGACCCGACTAGGAATGAGCAGTTCTTC.

This clonotype was recorded many times. The chain uses TRBV12-2 and TRBJ1-2; the table names TRBD1, a call not compared with the DNA. TRBV12-2 is a pseudogene locus. This CDR3 region has 16 residues. CDR3 nucleotide sequence: TGTGCAAGTCGCCCTAGGACAGGGGCGGCTAACTATGGCTACACCTTC. Encoded protein: CASRPRTGAANYGYTF.

This clonotype was recorded many times. The V gene is TRBV27, the J gene TRBJ2-7; D is uncertain. The CDR3 length is 17 residues. V was cut by 4 bases and J by 7 bases, with 26 bases left in between. From germline, CDR1 is MNHEY and CDR2 SMNVEV (reference sequence). DNA of the CDR3: TGTGCCAGCAGTTCCTCTCCCTGGACCTCAAGCTCGAGGGAGCAGTACTTC. This gives the protein CASSSSPWTSSSREQYF.

This clonotype was seen at least ten times. The chain uses TRBV6-5 and TRBJ2-2, with D possibly TRBD2 on 5 matching bases. The CDR3 is 13 residues long. Germline values: CDR1 MNHEY, CDR2 SVGAGI. Between the trimmed V and J ends, which lost 6 bases and 5 bases, there was a span of 10 bases. This CDR3 is CASRPLVTGELFF. Written as DNA, the CDR3 is TGTGCCAGCAGGCCACTAGTGACCGGGGAGCTGTTTTTT.

This clonotype was seen a single time. This chain uses TRBV2 with TRBJ2-7; 8 positions match TRBD1. CDR1 and CDR2 from the germline V gene are SNHLY and FYNNEI. This CDR3 has 13 amino acids. V lost 6 bases to trimming and J lost 1 base; unmatched junction nucleotides: 2. This CDR3 is CASRQGVSYEQYV. CDR3 bases: TGTGCCAGCAGACAGGGGGTATCCTACGAGCAGTACGTC.

This clonotype came up many times. The genes are TRBV4-3 and TRBJ1-1; 8 bases align to TRBD1. V shed 1 base and J 4 bases; nucleotides not matched to a gene: 2. CDR1 is LGHNA, CDR2 YSLEER, per germline. This CDR3 has 14 residues. The CDR3 protein is CASSQGTGFTEAFF. The CDR3 DNA reads TGCGCCAGCAGCCAAGGGACAGGGTTCACTGAAGCTTTCTTT.